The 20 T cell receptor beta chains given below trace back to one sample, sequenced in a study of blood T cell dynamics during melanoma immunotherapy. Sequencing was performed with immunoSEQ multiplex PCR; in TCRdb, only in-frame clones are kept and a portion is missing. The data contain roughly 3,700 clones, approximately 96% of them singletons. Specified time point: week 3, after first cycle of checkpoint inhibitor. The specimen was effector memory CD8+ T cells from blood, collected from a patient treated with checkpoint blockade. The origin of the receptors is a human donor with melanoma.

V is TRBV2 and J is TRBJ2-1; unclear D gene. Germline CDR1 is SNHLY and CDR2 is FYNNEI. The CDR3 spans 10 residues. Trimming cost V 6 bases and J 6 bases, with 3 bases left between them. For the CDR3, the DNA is TGTGCCAGCAGGATCAATGAGCAGTTCTTC. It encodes CASRINEQFF.

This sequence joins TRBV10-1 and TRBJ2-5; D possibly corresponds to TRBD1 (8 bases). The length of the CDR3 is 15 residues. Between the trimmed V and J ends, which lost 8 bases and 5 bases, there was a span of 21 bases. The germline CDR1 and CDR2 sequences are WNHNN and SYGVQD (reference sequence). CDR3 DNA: TGCGCCAGCGGGACGGACAGGGACTATACGGAGACCCAGTACTTC. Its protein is CASGTDRDYTETQYF.

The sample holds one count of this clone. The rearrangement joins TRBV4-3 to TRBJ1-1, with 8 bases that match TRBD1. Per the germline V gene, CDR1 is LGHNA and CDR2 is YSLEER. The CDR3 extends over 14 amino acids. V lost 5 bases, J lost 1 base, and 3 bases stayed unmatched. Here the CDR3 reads CASSYGQGNTEAFF. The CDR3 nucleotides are TGCGCCAGCAGCTACGGACAGGGGAACACTGAAGCTTTCTTT.

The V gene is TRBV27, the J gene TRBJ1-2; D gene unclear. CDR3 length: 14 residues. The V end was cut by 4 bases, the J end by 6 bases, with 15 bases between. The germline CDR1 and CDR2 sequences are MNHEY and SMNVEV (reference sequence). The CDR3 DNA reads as TGTGCCAGCAGTTCCTCATCCGGACGTAATGGCTACACCTTC. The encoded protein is CASSSSSGRNGYTF.

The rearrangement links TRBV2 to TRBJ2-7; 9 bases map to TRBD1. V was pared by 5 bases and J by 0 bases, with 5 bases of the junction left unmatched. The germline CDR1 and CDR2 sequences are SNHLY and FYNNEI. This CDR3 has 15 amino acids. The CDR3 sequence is CASSRTGAASYEQYF. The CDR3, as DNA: TGTGCCAGCAGTCGGACAGGGGCTGCCTCCTACGAGCAGTACTTC. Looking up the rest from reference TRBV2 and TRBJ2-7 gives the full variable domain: EPEVTQTPSHQVTQMGQEVILRCVPISNHLYFYWYRQILGQKVEFLVSFYNNEISEKSEIFDDQFSVERPDGSNFTLKIRSTKLEDSAMYFCASSRTGAASYEQYFGPGTRLTVT.

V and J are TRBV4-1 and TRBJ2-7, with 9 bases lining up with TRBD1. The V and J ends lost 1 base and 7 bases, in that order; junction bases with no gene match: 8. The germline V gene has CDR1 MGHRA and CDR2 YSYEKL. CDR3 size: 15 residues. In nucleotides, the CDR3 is TGCGCCAGCAGCCAAGTCCCGGGACAGGGTTGGGAGCAGTACTTC. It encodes CASSQVPGQGWEQYF.

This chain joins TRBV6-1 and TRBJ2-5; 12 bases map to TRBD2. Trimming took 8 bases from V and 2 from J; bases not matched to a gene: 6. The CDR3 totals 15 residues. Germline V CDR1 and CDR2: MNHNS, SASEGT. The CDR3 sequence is CASPGLAGPQETQYF. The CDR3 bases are TGTGCCAGCCCCGGACTAGCGGGACCACAAGAGACCCAGTACTTC.

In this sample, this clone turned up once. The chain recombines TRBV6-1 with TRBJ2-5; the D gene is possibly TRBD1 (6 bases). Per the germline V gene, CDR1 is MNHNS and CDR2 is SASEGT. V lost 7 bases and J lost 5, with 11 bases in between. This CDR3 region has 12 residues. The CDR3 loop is CASTQGTETQYF. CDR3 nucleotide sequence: TGTGCCAGCACCCAGGGGACGGAGACCCAGTACTTC.

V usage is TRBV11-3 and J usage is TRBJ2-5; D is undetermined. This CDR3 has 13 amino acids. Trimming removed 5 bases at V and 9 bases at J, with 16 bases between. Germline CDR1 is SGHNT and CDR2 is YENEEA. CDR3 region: CASSPTHGWPQYF. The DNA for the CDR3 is TGTGCCAGCAGCCCCACCCACGGTTGGCCCCAGTACTTC.

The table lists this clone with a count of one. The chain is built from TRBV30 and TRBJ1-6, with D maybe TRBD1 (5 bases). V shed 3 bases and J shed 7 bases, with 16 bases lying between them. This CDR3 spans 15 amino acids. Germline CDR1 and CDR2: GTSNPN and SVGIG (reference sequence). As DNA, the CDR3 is TGTGCCTGGAGCCAAATCCGGGACCCCAATTCACCCCTCCACTTT. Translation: CAWSQIRDPNSPLHF.

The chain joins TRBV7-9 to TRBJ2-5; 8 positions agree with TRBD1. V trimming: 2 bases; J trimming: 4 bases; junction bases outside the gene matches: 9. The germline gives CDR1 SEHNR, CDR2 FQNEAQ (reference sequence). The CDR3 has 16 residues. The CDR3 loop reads CASSLSGGQGRETQYF. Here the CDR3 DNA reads TGTGCCAGCAGCTTATCAGGGGGCCAGGGTCGAGAGACCCAGTACTTC.

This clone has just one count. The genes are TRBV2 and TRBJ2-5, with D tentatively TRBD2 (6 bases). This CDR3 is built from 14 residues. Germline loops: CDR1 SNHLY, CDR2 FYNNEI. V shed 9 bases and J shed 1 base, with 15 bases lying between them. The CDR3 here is CASKTGVRQETQYF. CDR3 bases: TGTGCCAGTAAAACGGGGGTCCGCCAAGAGACCCAGTACTTC. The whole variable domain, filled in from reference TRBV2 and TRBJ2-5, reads EPEVTQTPSHQVTQMGQEVILRCVPISNHLYFYWYRQILGQKVEFLVSFYNNEISEKSEIFDDQFSVERPDGSNFTLKIRSTKLEDSAMYFCASKTGVRQETQYFGPGTRLLVL.

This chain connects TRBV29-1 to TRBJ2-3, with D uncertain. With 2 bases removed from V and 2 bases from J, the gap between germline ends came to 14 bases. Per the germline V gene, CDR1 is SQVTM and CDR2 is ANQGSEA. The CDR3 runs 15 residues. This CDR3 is CSVEPSSGYTDTQYF. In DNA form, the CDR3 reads TGCAGCGTTGAACCCTCCTCAGGATACACAGATACGCAGTATTTT.

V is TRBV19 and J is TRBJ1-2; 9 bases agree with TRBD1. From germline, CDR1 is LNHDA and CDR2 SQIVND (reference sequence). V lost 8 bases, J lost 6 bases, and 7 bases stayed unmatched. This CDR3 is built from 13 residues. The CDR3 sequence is CASQGQGSHGYTF. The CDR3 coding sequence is TGTGCCAGTCAGGGACAGGGCTCTCATGGCTACACCTTC. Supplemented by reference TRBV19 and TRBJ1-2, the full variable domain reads DGGITQSPKYLFRKEGQNVTLSCEQNLNHDAMYWYRQDPGQGLRLIYYSQIVNDFQKGDIAEGYSVSREKKESFPLTVTSAQKNPTAFYLCASQGQGSHGYTFGSGTRLTVV.

The CDR3 nucleotides are TGTGCCTGGAGTGTCTCGGTGGTCTACACAGATACGCAGTATTTT. Translated: CAWSVSVVYTDTQYF. The chain is built from TRBV30 and TRBJ2-3; D call uncertain. This CDR3 comprises 15 residues. Trimming stripped 0 bases from V and 2 bases from J, with 12 bases between. Germline V lookup: CDR1 GTSNPN, CDR2 SVGIG (reference sequence).

The chain's CDR3 is CASSQDSTSSYNEQFF. DNA of the CDR3: TGCGCCAGCAGCCAAGATAGTACGAGCTCCTACAATGAGCAGTTCTTC. The chain carries TRBV4-3 and TRBJ2-1; unclear D gene. The CDR3 contains 16 residues. CDR1 and CDR2 (germline): LGHNA, YSLEER. V was pared by 0 bases and J by 0 bases, with 9 bases between.

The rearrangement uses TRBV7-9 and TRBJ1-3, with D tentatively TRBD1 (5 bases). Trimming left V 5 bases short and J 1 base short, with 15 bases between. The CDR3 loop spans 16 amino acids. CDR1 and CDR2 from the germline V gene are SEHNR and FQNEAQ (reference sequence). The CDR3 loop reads CASSTRQGVSGNTIYF. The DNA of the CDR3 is TGTGCCAGCAGCACCCGCCAGGGTGTATCTGGAAACACCATATATTTT.

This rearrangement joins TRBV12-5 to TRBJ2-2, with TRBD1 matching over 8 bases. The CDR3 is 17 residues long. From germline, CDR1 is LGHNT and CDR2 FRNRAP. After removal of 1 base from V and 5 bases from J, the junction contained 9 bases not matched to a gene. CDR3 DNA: TGTGCTAGTGGTTTGGACGTTGGACAGGGAGGAACCGGGGAGCTGTTTTTT. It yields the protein CASGLDVGQGGTGELFF.

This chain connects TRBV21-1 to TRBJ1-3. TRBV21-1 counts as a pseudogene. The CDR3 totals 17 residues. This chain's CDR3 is CASSKEEGEMRGNTIYF. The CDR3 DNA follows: TGTGCCAGCAGCAAGGAGGAAGGGGAAATGCGGGGAAACACCATATATTTT.

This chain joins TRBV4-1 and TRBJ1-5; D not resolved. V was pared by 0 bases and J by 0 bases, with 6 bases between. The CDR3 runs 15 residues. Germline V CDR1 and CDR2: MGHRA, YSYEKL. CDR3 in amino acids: CASSQEPSSNQPQHF. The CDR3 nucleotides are TGCGCCAGCAGCCAAGAGCCTAGTAGCAATCAGCCCCAGCATTTT.